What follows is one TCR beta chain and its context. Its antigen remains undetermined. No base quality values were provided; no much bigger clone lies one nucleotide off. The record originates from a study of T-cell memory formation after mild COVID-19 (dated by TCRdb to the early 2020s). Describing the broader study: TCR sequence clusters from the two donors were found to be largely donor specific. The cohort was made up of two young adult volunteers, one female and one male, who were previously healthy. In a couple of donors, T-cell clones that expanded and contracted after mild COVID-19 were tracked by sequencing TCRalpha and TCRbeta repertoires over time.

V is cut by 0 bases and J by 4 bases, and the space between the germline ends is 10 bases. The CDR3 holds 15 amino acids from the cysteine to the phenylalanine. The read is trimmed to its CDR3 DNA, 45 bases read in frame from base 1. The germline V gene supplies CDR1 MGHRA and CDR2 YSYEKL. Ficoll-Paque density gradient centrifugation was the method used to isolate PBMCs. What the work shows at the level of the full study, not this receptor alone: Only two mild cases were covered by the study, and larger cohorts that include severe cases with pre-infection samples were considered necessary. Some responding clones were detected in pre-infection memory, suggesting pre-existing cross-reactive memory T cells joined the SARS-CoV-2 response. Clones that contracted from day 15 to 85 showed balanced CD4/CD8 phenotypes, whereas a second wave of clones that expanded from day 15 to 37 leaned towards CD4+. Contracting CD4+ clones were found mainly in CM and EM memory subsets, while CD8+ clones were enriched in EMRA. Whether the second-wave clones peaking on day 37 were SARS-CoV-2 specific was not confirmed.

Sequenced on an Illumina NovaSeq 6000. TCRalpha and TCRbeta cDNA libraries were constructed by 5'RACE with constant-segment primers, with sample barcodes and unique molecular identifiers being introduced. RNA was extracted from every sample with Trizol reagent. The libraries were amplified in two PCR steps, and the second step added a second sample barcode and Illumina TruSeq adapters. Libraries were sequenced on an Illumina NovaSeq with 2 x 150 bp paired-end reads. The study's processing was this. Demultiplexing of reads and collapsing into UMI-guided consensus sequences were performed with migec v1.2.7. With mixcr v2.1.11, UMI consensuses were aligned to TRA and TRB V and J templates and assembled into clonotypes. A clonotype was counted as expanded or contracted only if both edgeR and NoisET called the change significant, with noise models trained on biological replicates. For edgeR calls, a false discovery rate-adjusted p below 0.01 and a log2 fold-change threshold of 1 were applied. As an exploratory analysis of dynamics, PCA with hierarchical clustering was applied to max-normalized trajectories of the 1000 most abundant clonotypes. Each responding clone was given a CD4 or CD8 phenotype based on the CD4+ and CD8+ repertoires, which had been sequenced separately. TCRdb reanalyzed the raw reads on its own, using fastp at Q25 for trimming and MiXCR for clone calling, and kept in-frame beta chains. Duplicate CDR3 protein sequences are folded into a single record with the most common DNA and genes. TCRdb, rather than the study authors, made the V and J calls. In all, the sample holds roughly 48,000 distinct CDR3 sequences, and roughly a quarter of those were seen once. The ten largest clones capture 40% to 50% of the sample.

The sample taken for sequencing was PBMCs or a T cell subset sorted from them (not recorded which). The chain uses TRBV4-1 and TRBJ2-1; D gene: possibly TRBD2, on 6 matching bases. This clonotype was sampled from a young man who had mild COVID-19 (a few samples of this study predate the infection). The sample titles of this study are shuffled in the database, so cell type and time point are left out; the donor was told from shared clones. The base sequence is TGCGCCAGCAGCCAAGATACGGGGGATTACAATGAGCAGTTCTTC. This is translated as CASSQDTGDYNEQFF.